This TCR beta chain was found in a study of CD8 T cells in Susac syndrome. CDR3 length: 12 residues. Per germline, CDR1 LGHDT and CDR2 YNNKEL (reference sequence). Trimming left V 0 bases short and J 10 bases short, with 9 bases between. The diagnostic criteria for definite or probable disease, as recently defined, were met by the patients with Susac syndrome. A note on this clonotype: Its specificity is unknown.

RNA totalling roughly 0.45 to 1 ug underwent reverse transcription with random hexamers. TCRdb ran MiXCR on the immunoSEQ multiplex PCR reads and lists one entry per CDR3 protein. The sample contains about 190,000 distinct CDR3 sequences, 95% of which appear only once. Study outcomes and limitations: Susac-specific public clones found in total CD8+ repertoires numbered sixteen, and those in CD8+ TEMRA repertoires numbered about five.

The sequencing input was CD8+ T cells from PBMCs. This receptor was taken from a human donor with Susac syndrome. The chain has TRBV3-1 and TRBJ1-1, with a possible D match to TRBD1 (5 bases). The CDR3 bases are TGTGCCAGCAGCCAAGATCCCCAGGGAGCTTTCTTT. As protein: CASSQDPQGAFF.